The present T cell receptor beta chain was sequenced within a study of spatial heterogeneity in lung cancer. Study-wide results and limits: Tracking of tumor mutation counts was seen in expanded intratumoral alpha and beta TCR counts.

Time point here: sample taken at primary tumor resection. This clonotype came up many times. Its specificity is not known. The library was designed around alpha chains, so this beta chain is a stray read whose abundance carries little weight. V lost 4 bases to trimming and J lost 11 bases, with 13 bases between them. CDR1 and CDR2 from the germline V gene are SGHTA and FQGNSA. This CDR3 has 12 amino acids. TCRdb itself ran the 5' RACE reads through MiXCR, one entry per CDR3 protein. The data show about 13,000 distinct CDR3 sequences, about 4.6% seen once. V and J are TRBV7-2 and TRBJ2-3; the D is unclear. Material: lung tumor tissue, obtained at surgery. The sequence derives from a male donor with early-stage non-small cell lung cancer. Here the CDR3 reads CASSSVGIGQYF. Written as DNA, the CDR3 is TGTGCCAGCAGCTCCGTGGGGATAGGGCAGTATTTT.